One and the same sample provided the 2 T cell receptor beta chains below, sequenced in a study of T cells in tuberculosis. Sequencing used immunoSEQ multiplex PCR; TCRdb keeps in-frame clones, though not all of them. The sample holds over 30,000 clones, 97% seen once. Sequenced sample: PBMCs. The receptors here all came from a donor aged 5 to 30 with latent tuberculosis or without tuberculosis infection.

This rearrangement joins TRBV5-1 to TRBJ2-7; tentatively, D is TRBD2 (6 bases). This CDR3 comprises 14 residues. Germline values: CDR1 SGHRS, CDR2 YFSETQ. V dropped 0 bases and J dropped 3 bases, with 10 bases sitting between them. The CDR3 coding sequence is TGCGCCAGCAGCTTGGCCGGGGGAAACTACGAGCAGTACTTC. It encodes CASSLAGGNYEQYF.

V is TRBV27 and J is TRBJ1-2, with TRBD1 matching over 7 bases. The junction had 3 bases not matched to a gene; V was cut back by 2 bases and J by 6 bases. The V gene's germline CDR1 is MNHEY and CDR2 SMNVEV (reference sequence). The CDR3 is 13 amino acids. The CDR3 sequence is CASSLRQGNGYTF. DNA for the CDR3: TGTGCCAGCAGTTTACGACAGGGCAATGGCTACACCTTC.